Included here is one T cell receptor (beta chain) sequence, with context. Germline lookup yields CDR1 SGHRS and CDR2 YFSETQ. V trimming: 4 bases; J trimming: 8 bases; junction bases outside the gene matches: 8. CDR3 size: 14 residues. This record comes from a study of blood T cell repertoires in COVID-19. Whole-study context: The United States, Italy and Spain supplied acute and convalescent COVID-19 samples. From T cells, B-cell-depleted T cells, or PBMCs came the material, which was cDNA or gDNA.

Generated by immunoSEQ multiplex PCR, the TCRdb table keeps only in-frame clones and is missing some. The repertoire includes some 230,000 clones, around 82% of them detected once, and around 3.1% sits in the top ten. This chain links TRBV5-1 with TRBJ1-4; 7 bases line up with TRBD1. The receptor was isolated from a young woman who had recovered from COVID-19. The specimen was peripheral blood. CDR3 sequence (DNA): TGCGCCAGCAGCGTGGGACAGTTGGAGGAAAAACTGTTTTTT. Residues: CASSVGQLEEKLFF.